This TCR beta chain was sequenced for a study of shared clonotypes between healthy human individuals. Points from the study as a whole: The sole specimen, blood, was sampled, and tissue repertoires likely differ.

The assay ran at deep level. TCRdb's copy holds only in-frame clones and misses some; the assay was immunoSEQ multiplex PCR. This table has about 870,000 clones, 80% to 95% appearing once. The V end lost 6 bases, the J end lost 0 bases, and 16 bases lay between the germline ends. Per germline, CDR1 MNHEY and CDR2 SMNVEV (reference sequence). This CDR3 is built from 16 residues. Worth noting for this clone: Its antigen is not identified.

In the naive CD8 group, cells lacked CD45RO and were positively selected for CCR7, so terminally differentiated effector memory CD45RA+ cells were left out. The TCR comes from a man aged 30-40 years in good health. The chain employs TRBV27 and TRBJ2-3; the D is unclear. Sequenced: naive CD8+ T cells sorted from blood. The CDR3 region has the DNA TGTGCCAGCAGCCCTAGGATAGACATTAGCACAGATACGCAGTATTTT. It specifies CASSPRIDISTDTQYF.